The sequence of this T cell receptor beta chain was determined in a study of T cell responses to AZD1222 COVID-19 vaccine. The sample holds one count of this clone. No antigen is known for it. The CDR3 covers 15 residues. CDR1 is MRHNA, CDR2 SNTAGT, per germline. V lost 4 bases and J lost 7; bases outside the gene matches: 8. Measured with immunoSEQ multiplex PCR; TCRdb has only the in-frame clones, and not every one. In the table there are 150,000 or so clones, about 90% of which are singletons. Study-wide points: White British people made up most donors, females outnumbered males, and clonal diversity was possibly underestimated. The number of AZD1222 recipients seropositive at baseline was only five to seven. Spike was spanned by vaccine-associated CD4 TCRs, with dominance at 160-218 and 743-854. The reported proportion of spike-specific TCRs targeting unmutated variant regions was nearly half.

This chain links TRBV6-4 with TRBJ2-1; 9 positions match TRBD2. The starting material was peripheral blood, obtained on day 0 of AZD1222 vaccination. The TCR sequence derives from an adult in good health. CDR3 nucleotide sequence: TGTGCCAGCAGTGTTCGGCGGGAGGGCCTGAATGAGCAGTTCTTC. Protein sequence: CASSVRREGLNEQFF.